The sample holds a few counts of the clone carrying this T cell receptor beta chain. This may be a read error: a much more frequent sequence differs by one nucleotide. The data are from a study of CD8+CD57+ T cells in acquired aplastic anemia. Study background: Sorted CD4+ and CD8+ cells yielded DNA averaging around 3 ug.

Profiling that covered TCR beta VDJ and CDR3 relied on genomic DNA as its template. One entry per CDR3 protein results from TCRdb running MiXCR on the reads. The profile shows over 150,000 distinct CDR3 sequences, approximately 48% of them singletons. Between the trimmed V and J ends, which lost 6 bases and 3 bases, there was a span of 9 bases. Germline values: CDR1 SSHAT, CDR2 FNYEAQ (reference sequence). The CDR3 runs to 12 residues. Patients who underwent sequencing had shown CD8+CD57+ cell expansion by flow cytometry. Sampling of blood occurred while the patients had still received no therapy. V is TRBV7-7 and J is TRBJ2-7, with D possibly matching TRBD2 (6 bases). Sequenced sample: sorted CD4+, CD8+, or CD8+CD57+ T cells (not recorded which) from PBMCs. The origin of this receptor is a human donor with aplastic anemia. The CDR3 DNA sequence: TGTGCCAGCAGTCATAGCGGCTACGAGCAGTACTTC. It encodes CASSHSGYEQYF. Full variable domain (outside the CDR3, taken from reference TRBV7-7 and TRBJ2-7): GAGVSQSPRYKVTKRGQDVTLRCDPISSHATLYWYQQALGQGPEFLTYFNYEAQPDKSGLPSDRFSAERPEGSISTLTIQRTEQRDSAMYRCASSHSGYEQYFGPGTRLTVT.